This TCR beta chain was sequenced in a study of T cells in Graves' hyperthyroidism and ophthalmopathy. Study summary: Peripheral blood was taken when the disease was first diagnosed, before any treatment began. Study results and limitations: Ophthalmopathy could be told apart from stable hyperthyroidism with a 13 V-J model.

Amplification targeted TCR beta CDR3 regions from RNA transcripts. HTBI primers were the set used in a first-round RT-PCR of the TCR CDR3. TCRdb used MiXCR to reprocess the multiplex PCR reads, holding one entry per CDR3 protein. The sample lists 330,000 or so distinct CDR3 sequences; less than 20% were seen once. This clonotype was counted at least ten times. Its antigen is unidentified. Germline CDR1 and CDR2: DFQATT and SNEGSKA (reference sequence). This CDR3 has 15 residues. The V gene lost 3 bases and the J gene lost 3 bases, with 14 bases spanning the gap. Out of less than 12 ml of fresh peripheral blood came the PBMCs.

Input material: blood. The receptor's source is a middle-aged woman with Graves' ophthalmopathy. The rearrangement joins TRBV20-1 to TRBJ2-2; maybe TRBD1 (5 bases). CDR3 nucleotides: TGCAGTGCTAGCCGCAGGGATAGAGACACCGGGGAGCTGTTTTTT. Translated: CSASRRDRDTGELFF.